The 32 T cell receptor beta chains listed next were all sequenced from one sample in a study of blood T cell repertoires in COVID-19. The method was immunoSEQ multiplex PCR; TCRdb's version includes in-frame clones alone and lacks a portion of them. This sample has about 100,000 clones, with around four fifths found just once. Sequencing was performed on peripheral blood. The receptors were gathered from a woman aged 70-85 years with acute or convalescent COVID-19.

V usage is TRBV6-6 and J usage is TRBJ1-5, with TRBD1 as a possible D gene (6 bases). Germline values: CDR1 MNHNY, CDR2 SVGAGI (reference sequence). CDR3 length equals 13 residues. V dropped 6 bases and J dropped 4 bases, with 10 bases sitting between them. CDR3 in amino acids: CASRDSLNQPQHF. CDR3 DNA sequence: TGTGCCAGCAGGGACAGTCTAAATCAGCCCCAGCATTTT.

V usage is TRBV3-1 (or the pseudogene TRBV3-2) and J usage is TRBJ2-7, with D possibly being TRBD1 (5 bases). Trimming cost V 1 base and J 0 bases, with 7 bases left between them. This CDR3 is built from 14 residues. Germline values: CDR1 LGHDT, CDR2 YNNKEL (reference sequence). The CDR3 is CASSQARASYEQYF. The CDR3 coding sequence is TGTGCCAGCAGCCAAGCCAGGGCCTCCTACGAGCAGTACTTC.

The chain has TRBV7-8 and TRBJ1-1; no clear D gene. Trimming took off 0 bases at V and 1 base at J, with 9 bases between the two ends. Germline V CDR1 and CDR2: SGHVS, FQNEAQ. CDR3 length: 15 residues. CDR3 DNA: TGTGCCAGCAGCTTAGCGAGTTTTTCGAACACTGAAGCTTTCTTT. It yields the protein CASSLASFSNTEAFF.

Concerning this clone itself: The identical CDR3 is also encoded by other nucleotide sequences in the sample. V is TRBV3-1 (or the pseudogene TRBV3-2) and J is TRBJ2-3, with D hard to call. CDR3 length: 13 residues. From germline, CDR1 is LGHDT and CDR2 YNNKEL (reference sequence). The ends were cut back, 1 base at V and 1 base at J, with 3 bases in the middle. The CDR3 region is CASSQAGTDTQYF. For the CDR3, the DNA is TGTGCCAGCAGCCAAGCCGGCACAGATACGCAGTATTTT.

The chain carries TRBV19 and TRBJ2-7; D remains unclear. The germline CDR1 and CDR2 sequences are LNHDA and SQIVND (reference sequence). The V end lost 0 bases, the J end lost 3 bases, and 9 bases lay between the germline ends. The CDR3 is 14 amino acids. Written as DNA, the CDR3 is TGTGCCAGTAGTATAGAGTCAGGAAGCTACGAGCAGTACTTC. Translated, it gives CASSIESGSYEQYF.

The V gene is TRBV5-1, the J gene TRBJ2-4; TRBD1 might be the D (6 bases). V lost 6 bases, J lost 0 bases, and 13 bases lay in between. CDR3 length equals 15 residues. Germline CDR1 reads SGHRS; CDR2 reads YFSETQ. The CDR3 sequence: CASTKGDLAKNIQYF. The CDR3 DNA reads TGCGCCAGCACCAAGGGGGACCTAGCCAAAAACATTCAGTACTTC.

The genes are TRBV27 and TRBJ1-1; unclear D gene. Germline V lookup: CDR1 MNHEY, CDR2 SMNVEV (reference sequence). This CDR3 spans 14 amino acids. Trimming took off 3 bases at V and 5 bases at J, with 13 bases between the two ends. The CDR3 spells CASSFGGLETEAFF. The CDR3 nucleotides read TGTGCCAGCAGTTTCGGCGGTTTAGAGACTGAAGCTTTCTTT.

The V and J genes are TRBV3-1 (or the pseudogene TRBV3-2) and TRBJ1-5, with D possibly being TRBD1 (6 bases). Trimming removed 5 bases from V and 6 bases from J, with 11 bases in between. This CDR3 is 13 amino acids long. Germline lookup yields CDR1 LGHDT and CDR2 YNNKEL (reference sequence). CDR3 coding DNA: TGTGCCAGCAGCTCAGGGGTGGCTCAGCCCCAGCATTTT. It yields the protein CASSSGVAQPQHF.

The chain carries TRBV27 and TRBJ2-7; possible D gene TRBD2, 5 bases. Trimming pared 2 bases from V and 2 bases from J, leaving 13 bases between. From germline, CDR1 is MNHEY and CDR2 SMNVEV (reference sequence). This CDR3 contains 15 residues. The DNA of the CDR3 is TGTGCCAGCAGTTTAAGGGAGAGGGAGCCCTACGAGCAGTACGTC. Amino acid sequence: CASSLREREPYEQYV.

CDR3 in DNA: TGTGCCAGCAGCCACCTGGACAGCTCCTATAATTCACCCCTCCACTTT. The encoded protein is CASSHLDSSYNSPLHF. V gene TRBV3-1 (or the pseudogene TRBV3-2) combines with J gene TRBJ1-6, with D perhaps TRBD1 (6 bases). Trimming removed 3 bases from V and 0 bases from J, with 9 bases in between. Germline values: CDR1 LGHDT, CDR2 YNNKEL (reference sequence). The CDR3 extends over 16 amino acids.

The chain recombines TRBV30 with TRBJ2-7; possible D gene TRBD2, 6 bases. The CDR3 extends over 14 amino acids. Germline V gives CDR1 GTSNPN, CDR2 SVGIG (reference sequence). The ends were cut back, 4 bases at V and 4 bases at J, with 17 bases in the middle. The CDR3 spells CAWTGRPPEYEQYF. Written as DNA, the CDR3 is TGTGCCTGGACCGGGAGACCCCCGGAATACGAGCAGTACTTC.

This rearrangement joins TRBV6-5 to TRBJ1-1; D gene ambiguous. The length of the CDR3 is 15 residues. Trimming shortened V by 4 bases and J by 0 bases, and 12 bases separated the two germline ends. Germline V gene data show CDR1 as MNHEY and CDR2 as SVGAGI. The CDR3: CASSSRPGMNTEAFF. In nucleotides, the CDR3 is TGTGCCAGCAGTTCTAGACCGGGGATGAACACTGAAGCTTTCTTT.

The chain is built from TRBV19 and TRBJ1-2; TRBD1 agrees at 8 bases. Trimming at V came to 5 bases and at J to 5 bases, leaving 10 bases not matched to a gene. CDR3 size: 15 residues. Germline values: CDR1 LNHDA, CDR2 SQIVND (reference sequence). CDR3 sequence: CASSVRGRVEYGYTF. DNA of the CDR3: TGTGCCAGTAGTGTCAGGGGGCGTGTGGAATATGGCTACACCTTC.

V gene TRBV6-6 combines with J gene TRBJ1-5; D is unresolved. Germline V gene lookup returns CDR1 MNHNY and CDR2 SVGAGI (reference sequence). V was cut by 2 bases and J by 1 base, with 6 bases left in between. The CDR3 contains 14 residues. The CDR3 loop is CASSYPESNQPQHF. CDR3 sequence (DNA): TGTGCCAGCAGTTACCCGGAGAGCAATCAGCCCCAGCATTTT.

Note on this clone: A read error may account for a junction end that differs from germline. V is TRBV20-1 and J is TRBJ1-6; 9 nucleotides agree with TRBD1. The germline V gene has CDR1 DFQATT and CDR2 SNEGSKA (reference sequence). The CDR3 consists of 10 residues. The CDR3: CSAREGQGVF. The CDR3, as DNA: TGCAGTGCTAGAGAGGGACAGGGCGTATTT.

The chain couples TRBV5-6 to TRBJ1-6; D remains unclear. The germline V and J ends were trimmed by 0 bases and 8 bases, with 12 bases remaining between them. The CDR3 covers 15 residues. Germline V lookup: CDR1 SGHDT, CDR2 YYEEEE. CDR3 amino acids: CASSLVTGRDSPLHF. As DNA, the CDR3 is TGTGCCAGCAGCTTGGTGACCGGGAGGGATTCACCCCTCCACTTT.

The chain couples TRBV2 to TRBJ2-7; no reliable D call. V lost 1 base and J lost 2, with 12 bases in between. Per the germline V gene, CDR1 is SNHLY and CDR2 is FYNNEI. CDR3 size: 15 residues. The CDR3 coding sequence is TGTGCCAGCAGTGAAGGGAATGGGCAGACCTACGAGCAGTACGTC. Translated, it gives CASSEGNGQTYEQYV.

This chain links TRBV5-5 with TRBJ2-2, with TRBD1 matching over 11 bases. This CDR3 contains 18 residues. Trimming cost V 0 bases and J 6 bases; bases outside gene matches: 10. The germline CDR1 and CDR2 sequences are SGHKS and YYEKEE (reference sequence). The CDR3 DNA follows: TGTGCCAGCAGCTTGGCCGGACAGGGGGCATCGCGGTCCGGGGAGCTGTTTTTT. This sequence encodes CASSLAGQGASRSGELFF.

The chain uses TRBV4-3 and TRBJ1-6, with D hard to call. V was cut by 0 bases and J by 0 bases, with 12 bases left in between. The CDR3 runs 18 residues. CDR1 and CDR2 (germline): LGHNA, YSLEER. The CDR3 sequence is CASSQDAAGSSYNSPLHF. CDR3 nucleotide sequence: TGCGCCAGCAGCCAAGATGCGGCGGGAAGCTCCTATAATTCACCCCTCCACTTT.

This clone was seen once. The chain is built from TRBV6-5 and TRBJ1-5; 10 bases align to TRBD1. CDR1 and CDR2 (germline): MNHEY, SVGAGI. The CDR3 totals 13 residues. After removal of 7 bases from V and 5 bases from J, the junction contained 2 bases not matched to a gene. The CDR3 is CASKGTGDQPQHF. In DNA, the CDR3 is TGTGCCAGCAAGGGGACAGGGGATCAGCCCCAGCATTTT.

CDR3 coding DNA: TGTGCCTGGTCAGCTAACTATGGCTACACCTTC. It codes for CAWSANYGYTF. V usage is TRBV30 and J usage is TRBJ1-2; no firm D call. This CDR3 contains 11 residues. V lost 5 bases and J 0 bases, leaving 4 bases between the germline ends. Germline V CDR1 and CDR2: GTSNPN, SVGIG (reference sequence).

The chain uses TRBV9 and TRBJ1-2; possible D gene TRBD1, 6 bases. CDR3 length equals 15 residues. V was shortened by 0 bases and J by 8 bases, with 17 bases between the two germline ends. Germline V CDR1 and CDR2: SGDLS, YYNGEE. The CDR3 sequence: CASSVDPTGREGYTF. The CDR3 region has the DNA TGTGCCAGCAGCGTAGATCCCACAGGGCGAGAGGGCTACACCTTC.

The chain carries TRBV12-3 or TRBV12-4 and TRBJ1-5; 7 positions match TRBD1. J gave up 1 base and V 6 bases, and 0 bases lay outside the gene matches. The CDR3 loop spans 13 amino acids. CDR3 sequence: CASRTGSNQPQHF. The CDR3 coding sequence is TGTGCCAGCAGGACAGGGAGCAATCAGCCCCAGCATTTT.

The CDR3 DNA reads as TGTGCCAGCAGTTTAATACAGGGAGGCAATCAGCCCCAGCATTTT. It codes for CASSLIQGGNQPQHF. This rearrangement joins TRBV6-5 to TRBJ1-5, with a tentative D call TRBD1 (6 bases). V lost 4 bases to trimming and J lost 2 bases, with 12 bases between them. CDR1 and CDR2 from the germline V gene are MNHEY and SVGAGI. There are 15 residues in the CDR3.

The chain couples TRBV30 to TRBJ2-7; 7 bases are a match to TRBD2. The germline CDR1 and CDR2 sequences are GTSNPN and SVGIG (reference sequence). The junction had 1 base not matched to a gene; V was cut back by 5 bases and J by 0 bases. This CDR3 spans 12 amino acids. DNA of the CDR3: TGTGCCTGGGGGAGGGACTCCTACGAGCAGTACTTC. Translation: CAWGRDSYEQYF. The full variable domain, completed using reference TRBV30 and TRBJ2-7, is SQTIHQWPATLVQPVGSPLSLECTVEGTSNPNLYWYRQAAGRGLQLLFYSVGIGQISSEVPQNLSASRPQDRQFILSSKKLLLSDSGFYLCAWGRDSYEQYFGPGTRLTVT.

The chain uses TRBV2 and TRBJ2-2; D remains unclear. Trimming took 1 base from V and 4 from J, leaving 7 bases between them. This CDR3 contains 14 residues. Germline V gene lookup returns CDR1 SNHLY and CDR2 FYNNEI. CDR3 coding DNA: TGTGCCAGCAGTGAAGTGCGGCTCACCGGGGAGCTGTTTTTT. This encodes CASSEVRLTGELFF.

The chain employs TRBV7-9 and TRBJ2-5, with 7 bases lining up with TRBD2. The CDR3 is 15 amino acids. V was pared by 4 bases and J by 7 bases, with 12 bases of the junction left unmatched. Germline V gives CDR1 SEHNR, CDR2 FQNEAQ (reference sequence). CDR3 region: CASSSTSLSHGTQYF. The CDR3 region has the DNA TGTGCCAGCAGCTCGACTAGCTTATCGCATGGGACCCAGTACTTC.

The rearrangement links TRBV5-4 to TRBJ1-2; TRBD1 might be the D (6 bases). This CDR3 comprises 14 residues. Germline V gene data show CDR1 as SGHNT and CDR2 as YYREEE (reference sequence). The germline V and J ends were trimmed by 4 bases and 9 bases, with 19 bases remaining between them. The CDR3 spells CASSRGGIQGRYTF. CDR3 DNA: TGTGCCAGCAGCCGGGGGGGGATACAGGGTCGCTACACCTTC.

The V and J genes are TRBV18 and TRBJ1-2; TRBD1 aligns across 11 bases. The trim removed 3 bases at V and 3 bases at J, leaving 3 bases unmatched. Germline CDR1 and CDR2: KGHSH and LQKENI. The CDR3 has 15 amino acids. CDR3 nucleotide sequence: TGTGCCAGCTCACCGGGGACAGGGGGGCACTATGGCTACACCTTC. It encodes CASSPGTGGHYGYTF.

J is TRBJ1-3 and V is TRBV27; no reliable D call. Per germline, CDR1 MNHEY and CDR2 SMNVEV (reference sequence). This CDR3 is built from 13 residues. Trimming shortened V by 5 bases and J by 4 bases, and 9 bases separated the two germline ends. The CDR3 reads CASSLQIGNTIYF. CDR3 in DNA: TGTGCCAGCAGTCTACAGATCGGAAACACCATATATTTT.

In this sample, this clone turned up a few times. The chain recombines TRBV24-1 with TRBJ1-4; D might be TRBD1 (6 bases). The V gene lost 7 bases and the J gene lost 0 bases, with 8 bases spanning the gap. The CDR3 length is 14 residues. Germline V lookup: CDR1 KGHDR, CDR2 SFDVKD. The CDR3 spells CATRGQPTNEKLFF. The CDR3 DNA follows: TGTGCCACCAGAGGACAGCCAACTAATGAAAAACTGTTTTTT.

The chain carries TRBV29-1 and TRBJ2-3, with D possibly matching TRBD1 (5 bases). The CDR3 spans 13 residues. Germline V gene data show CDR1 as SQVTM and CDR2 as ANQGSEA. Trimming shortened V by 7 bases and J by 0 bases, and 11 bases separated the two germline ends. The CDR3 bases are TGCAGCGCAGACAGTTCTAGCACAGATACGCAGTATTTT. Encoded protein: CSADSSSTDTQYF.